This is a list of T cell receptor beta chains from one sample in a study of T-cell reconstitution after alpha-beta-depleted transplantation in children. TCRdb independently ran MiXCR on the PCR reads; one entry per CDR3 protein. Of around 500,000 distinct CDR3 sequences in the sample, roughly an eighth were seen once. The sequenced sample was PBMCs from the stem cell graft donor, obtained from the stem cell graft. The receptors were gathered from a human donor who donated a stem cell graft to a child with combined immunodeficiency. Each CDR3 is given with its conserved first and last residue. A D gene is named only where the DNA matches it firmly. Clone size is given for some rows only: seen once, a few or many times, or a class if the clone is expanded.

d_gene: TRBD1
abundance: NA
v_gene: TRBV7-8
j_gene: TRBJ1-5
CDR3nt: TGTGCCAGCAGCCTCGGGACAGCGGCACTTAGCAATCAGCCCCAGCATTTT
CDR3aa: CASSLGTAALSNQPQHF

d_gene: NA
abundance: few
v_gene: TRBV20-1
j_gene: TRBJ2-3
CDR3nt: TGCAGTGCTAGAGAGGCGGTTACAGATACGCAGTATTTT
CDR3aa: CSAREAVTDTQYF

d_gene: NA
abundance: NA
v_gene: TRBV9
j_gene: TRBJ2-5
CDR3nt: TGTGCCAGCAGCGTACGTAGAGGAGAGACCCAGTACTTC
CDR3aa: CASSVRRGETQYF

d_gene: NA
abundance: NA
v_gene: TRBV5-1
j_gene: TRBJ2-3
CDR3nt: TGCGCCAGCAGCTTGGCCCGGTTTGGAGGTTCCAGCACAGATACGCAGTATTTT
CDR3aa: CASSLARFGGSSTDTQYF

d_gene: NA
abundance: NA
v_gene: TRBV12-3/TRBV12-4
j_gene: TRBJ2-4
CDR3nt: TGTGCCAGCAGTTTGGGGGCCAGCGTGTCCAAAAACATTCAGTACTTC
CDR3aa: CASSLGASVSKNIQYF

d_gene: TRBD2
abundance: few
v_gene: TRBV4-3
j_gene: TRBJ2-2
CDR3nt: TGCGCCAGCAGCCAAGAGGTACGGCTAGCGGCCAACACCGGGGAGCTGTTTTTT
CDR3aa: CASSQEVRLAANTGELFF

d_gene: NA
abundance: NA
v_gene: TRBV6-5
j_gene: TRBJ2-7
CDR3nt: TGTGCCAGCAGTTACTCGACTTCTCCGTACGAGCAGTACTTC
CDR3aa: CASSYSTSPYEQYF

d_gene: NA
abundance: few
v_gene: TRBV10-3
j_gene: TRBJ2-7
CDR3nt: TGTGCCATCAGTGGGCGTTCGGGGAACTACGAGCAGTACTTC
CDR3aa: CAISGRSGNYEQYF

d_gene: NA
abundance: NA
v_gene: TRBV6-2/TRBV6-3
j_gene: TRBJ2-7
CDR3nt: TGTGCCAGCAGTCAAAGGGGAATACGCATGACCTCCTACGAGCAGTACTTC
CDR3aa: CASSQRGIRMTSYEQYF

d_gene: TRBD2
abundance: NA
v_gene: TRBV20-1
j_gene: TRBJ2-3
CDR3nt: TGCGGGATATGGGCGGGAGCCTACGCAGATACGCAGTATTTT
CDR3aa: CGIWAGAYADTQYF